This T cell receptor beta chain appears in the sequencing data of a study of immune cell composition in non-small cell lung cancer. Study-wide background: Lung adenocarcinoma or squamous carcinoma made up most tumours.

Sequencing was performed with immunoSEQ multiplex PCR; in TCRdb, only in-frame clones are kept and a portion is missing. The sample yields fewer than 6,000 clones, around 78% seen once. With respect to this clone: As yet, its antigen is unknown.

General observations from the study: Overall clonality, unlike maximal tumour-associated clone frequency, did not predict TIL reactivity.

V gave up 5 bases and J gave up 0 bases, with 9 bases separating them. In germline, CDR1 is MGHDK, CDR2 SYGVNS. The CDR3 sequence is 14 residues long. Source material: lung tumor tissue. The V and J genes are TRBV25-1 and TRBJ2-3, with D unresolved. The sequence derives from a human donor with non-small cell lung cancer. CDR3 coding DNA: TGTGCCAGCAGTATCGGCGGTAGCACAGATACGCAGTATTTT. This sequence encodes CASSIGGSTDTQYF.